This T cell receptor beta chain was profiled in a study of T cell repertoires in cytomegalovirus infection. This clonotype was counted many times. Antigen specificity is unknown. Germline CDR1 SGHTA, CDR2 FQGNSA. This CDR3 has 15 residues. The V segment lost 4 bases and the J segment 5 bases; nucleotides outside the gene matches: 4. TCRdb processed the reads anew with MiXCR; each CDR3 protein has one entry. This sample has around 500,000 distinct CDR3 sequences, with about 42% found just once. The sample here was cultured PBMCs, taken from culture after CMV antigen stimulation. The receptor comes from a human donor in good health (CMV status not recorded). Some clones in this sample may be carry-over from other donors' samples. The chain employs TRBV7-2 and TRBJ2-3, with 12 bases lining up with TRBD2. The CDR3, as DNA: TGTGCCAGCAGCTCTAGCGGGGGGGCGGGAGATACGCAGTATTTT. Its protein product is CASSSSGGAGDTQYF.